This T cell receptor (beta chain) was captured by sequencing in a study of OX40 agonist ivuxolimab in advanced cancers. For the study at large: Patients received ivuxolimab, an agonistic anti-OX40 (CD134) antibody. Patients received ivuxolimab, an intravenous treatment, every 2 weeks at 0.01 to 10 mg/kg. It was permissible to have had prior anti-PD-1, anti-PD-L1 or anti-CTLA-4 therapy, and around 40% had some.

The germline V gene has CDR1 SGHDT and CDR2 YYEEEE. This CDR3 contains 15 residues. V shed 2 bases and J shed 4 bases, with 15 bases lying between them. With autoimmune disease history or systemic immunosuppression, patients were excluded. This table comes from immunoSEQ multiplex PCR, and its TCRdb copy is limited to in-frame clones, with some not included. The repertoire holds some 16,000 clones, with approximately 85% as singletons. The sequencing used CD4+ or CD8+ T cells sorted from blood, collected in a trial of the OX40 agonist ivuxolimab. This chain links TRBV5-6 with TRBJ1-2, with D perhaps matching TRBD1 (6 bases). The receptor was derived from an adult with an advanced solid tumor such as melanoma, head and neck, liver or kidney cancer. CDR3 nucleotides: TGTGCCAGCAGCTTCTCGAGACAGGCCGTCTATGGCTACACCTTC. This sequence encodes CASSFSRQAVYGYTF.